A single TCR beta chain is shown here with its context. The record originates from a study of blood T cell repertoires in COVID-19. Study at large: COVID-19 samples, acute and convalescent, were from the United States, Italy and Spain.

Sequenced by immunoSEQ multiplex PCR; TCRdb stores in-frame clones only, minus some. The table has about 210,000 clones, roughly 88% seen once; the top ten hold about 9%. This CDR3 comprises 14 residues. Germline CDR1 is DFQATT and CDR2 is SNEGSKA (reference sequence). V was shortened by 3 bases and J by 7 bases, with 15 bases between the two germline ends. Input material: peripheral blood. The TCR comes from a man in his fifties with active or convalescent COVID-19. V and J are TRBV20-1 and TRBJ2-2; D is possibly TRBD2 (6 bases). DNA for the CDR3: TGCAGTGCTAGTAAGACTAGTCGTGGCGGGGAGCTGTTTTTT. Protein: CSASKTSRGGELFF.